The rows below give T cell receptor beta chains drawn from one sample of a study of cytomegalovirus exposure and HLA in healthy donors. Measured with immunoSEQ multiplex PCR; TCRdb has only the in-frame clones, and not every one. This sample's table reports approximately 140,000 clones. Material: PBMCs. All receptors come from a woman in her forties in good health and CMV-seronegative. The CDR3 runs from the conserved cysteine through the conserved F or W. D genes are given only for firm matches. The size of a clone is reported for some rows only, either as once, few or many, or as a class for expanded clones.

size: NA; J: TRBJ2-1; D: TRBD1; V: TRBV11-2; CDR3: CASSPRTGAGSYNEQFF; DNA: TGTGCCAGCAGCCCCCGGACAGGGGCCGGCTCCTACAATGAGCAGTTCTTC
size: NA; J: TRBJ1-1; D: NA; V: TRBV18; CDR3: CASSPAPPGMNTEAFF; DNA: TGTGCCAGCTCACCAGCCCCCCCAGGGATGAACACTGAAGCTTTCTTT
size: NA; J: TRBJ1-4; D: TRBD1; V: TRBV2; CDR3: CASSESTQGVPNEKLFF; DNA: TGTGCCAGCAGTGAATCTACTCAGGGGGTTCCTAATGAAAAACTGTTTTTT
size: NA; J: TRBJ1-5; D: TRBD1; V: TRBV7-2; CDR3: CASSTRQGGYQPQHF; DNA: TGTGCCAGCAGCACTCGACAGGGGGGTTATCAGCCCCAGCATTTT
size: NA; J: TRBJ1-5; D: NA; V: TRBV28; CDR3: CASSLGGSNQPQHF; DNA: TGTGCCAGCAGTTTGGGGGGGAGCAATCAGCCCCAGCATTTT
size: NA; J: TRBJ1-1; D: NA; V: TRBV6-1; CDR3: CASTPGGTEAFF; DNA: TGTGCCAGCACCCCCGGGGGAACTGAAGCTTTCTTT
size: NA; J: TRBJ2-2; D: TRBD2; V: TRBV2; CDR3: CASAGGRVAGELFF; DNA: TGTGCCAGCGCTGGAGGGAGGGTTGCCGGGGAGCTGTTTTTT
size: NA; J: TRBJ2-5; D: TRBD1; V: TRBV11-2; CDR3: CASSLDVGGQGGETQYF; DNA: TGTGCCAGCAGCTTAGATGTTGGGGGACAGGGCGGTGAGACCCAGTACTTC
size: NA; J: TRBJ1-3; D: NA; V: TRBV4-3; CDR3: CASSQDLPVSGNTIYF; DNA: TGCGCCAGCAGCCAAGATCTCCCGGTCTCCGGAAACACCATATATTTT
size: NA; J: TRBJ2-7; D: TRBD1; V: TRBV19; CDR3: CASLLPGQGAYEQYF; DNA: TGTGCCAGCCTACTACCGGGACAGGGAGCCTACGAGCAGTACTTC
size: NA; J: TRBJ2-3; D: TRBD2; V: TRBV6-1; CDR3: CASRVAGTTDTQYF; DNA: TGTGCCAGCAGGGTAGCGGGGACCACAGATACGCAGTATTTT
size: NA; J: TRBJ1-1; D: NA; V: TRBV6-5; CDR3: CASSYSIVMNTEAFF; DNA: TGTGCCAGCAGTTACTCCATAGTCATGAACACTGAAGCTTTCTTT
size: NA; J: TRBJ2-7; D: TRBD1; V: TRBV27; CDR3: CASGYRDRPYEQYF; DNA: TGTGCCAGCGGATACCGGGACAGGCCCTACGAGCAGTACTTC
size: NA; J: TRBJ1-1; D: NA; V: TRBV18; CDR3: CASSPSDTRGAFF; DNA: TGTGCCAGCTCACCAAGTGACACTCGGGGGGCTTTCTTT
size: medium-sized; J: TRBJ1-3; D: NA; V: TRBV10-2; CDR3: CASLPERSNSGNTIYF; DNA: TGCGCCAGCTTACCTGAGAGGAGCAACTCTGGAAACACCATATATTTT
size: NA; J: TRBJ1-2; D: NA; V: TRBV10-3; CDR3: CALDGGSGEGYTF; DNA: TGTGCCCTCGATGGAGGTTCGGGTGAGGGCTACACCTTC
size: NA; J: TRBJ1-4; D: TRBD1; V: TRBV18; CDR3: CASSPPGDRLEKLFF; DNA: TGTGCCAGCTCACCACCGGGGGACAGGTTAGAAAAACTGTTTTTT
size: NA; J: TRBJ2-1; D: NA; V: TRBV5-6; CDR3: CASLFDRSYNEQFF; DNA: TGTGCCAGTTTGTTTGACAGATCCTACAATGAGCAGTTCTTC
size: NA; J: TRBJ1-3; D: NA; V: TRBV6-5; CDR3: CASSSTRGNTIYF; DNA: TGTGCCAGCAGTTCGACACGTGGAAACACCATATATTTT
size: NA; J: TRBJ2-3; D: NA; V: TRBV30; CDR3: CASTARGTDTQYF; DNA: TGTGCCTCCACGGCCCGGGGAACAGATACGCAGTATTTT
size: NA; J: TRBJ2-2; D: TRBD2; V: TRBV9; CDR3: CASSVITSGTRSTGELFF; DNA: TGTGCCAGCAGCGTAATCACCTCCGGGACTAGGAGCACCGGGGAGCTGTTTTTT
size: NA; J: TRBJ1-4; D: TRBD1; V: TRBV2; CDR3: CASSLQGANEKLFF; DNA: TGTGCCAGCAGCTTACAGGGGGCTAATGAAAAACTGTTTTTT
size: NA; J: TRBJ1-1; D: TRBD1; V: TRBV28; CDR3: CASSLTGDRAFF; DNA: TGTGCCAGCAGCCTGACAGGGGATCGGGCTTTCTTT
size: NA; J: TRBJ2-2; D: NA; V: TRBV4-3; CDR3: CASSQDFGGSNTGELFF; DNA: TGCGCCAGCAGCCAAGATTTCGGGGGAAGCAACACCGGGGAGCTGTTTTTT
size: NA; J: TRBJ2-5; D: TRBD2; V: TRBV5-1; CDR3: CASSSLGGGETQYF; DNA: TGCGCCAGCAGCTCCCTGGGCGGGGGGGAGACCCAGTACTTC